This entry describes one T cell receptor beta chain. This sample was included in a study of blood T cell repertoires in COVID-19. As for the study in general: The United States, Italy and Spain provided the acute and convalescent COVID-19 samples. T cells, B-cell-depleted T cells, or PBMCs provided the cDNA or gDNA that served as material.

CDR3 length: 15 residues. The germline V gene has CDR1 SGDLS and CDR2 YYNGEE. Trimming shortened V by 0 bases and J by 2 bases, and 8 bases separated the two germline ends. Under the authors' procedure: Counts of nucleated cells, estimated from reference gene primer amplification, were obtained. Here immunoSEQ multiplex PCR was the method, and the copy in TCRdb shows in-frame clones only, minus some. V and J calls and clone size are as listed in that table; D and trimming were resolved from the DNA. In the table there are about 200,000 clones, 85% of which are singletons. The V and J genes are TRBV9 and TRBJ2-2; D not resolved. This sequence was found in a man between 60 and 75 years old with COVID-19, enrolled during active disease. Sequencing was carried out using peripheral blood. The CDR3 is CASSVAGTNTGELFF. As DNA, the CDR3 is TGTGCCAGCAGCGTAGCAGGAACCAACACCGGGGAGCTGTTTTTT.